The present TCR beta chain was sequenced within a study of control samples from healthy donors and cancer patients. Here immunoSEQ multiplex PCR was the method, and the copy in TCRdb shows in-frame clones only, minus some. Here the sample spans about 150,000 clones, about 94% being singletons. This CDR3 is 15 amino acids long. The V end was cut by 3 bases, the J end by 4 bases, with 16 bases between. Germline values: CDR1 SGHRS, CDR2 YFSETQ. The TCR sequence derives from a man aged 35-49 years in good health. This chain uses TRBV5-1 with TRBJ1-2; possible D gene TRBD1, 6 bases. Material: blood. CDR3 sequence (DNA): TGCGCCAGCAGCTCGGGGGCCGGGGGGCTCTATGGCTACACCTTC. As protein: CASSSGAGGLYGYTF.